Presented here are 30 T cell receptor beta chains from one specimen sequenced in a study of metastatic and nonmetastatic thyroid tumors (dated by TCRdb to 2018 to 2021). Before undergoing thyroid surgery, none of the patients had been given any kind of treatment. Libraries were constructed by PCR. Sequencing was performed on an Illumina HiSeq 4000. Starting from the raw public reads, TCRdb applied fastp trimming at Q25, assembled clones with MiXCR and retained in-frame beta chains. The sample table lists around 13,000 clones, over 20% of them with a count of one. The biggest ten clones account for more than 13% of the sample. The specimen was adjacent normal tissue. The receptors derive from a female donor with papillary thyroid cancer or a benign thyroid nodule (not recorded which). Some clones in this sample may be carry-over from other donors' samples.

The J gene is TRBJ1-2, the V gene TRBV9, with no clear D. Germline lookup yields CDR1 SGDLS and CDR2 YYNGEE. This CDR3 is 13 amino acids long. Trimming stripped 4 bases from V and 4 bases from J, with 11 bases between. The CDR3 sequence: CASSPADGYGYTF. The CDR3 DNA reads TGTGCCAGCAGCCCTGCGGACGGCTATGGCTACACCTTC.

This clone was counted between two and nine times. The J gene is TRBJ2-7, the V gene TRBV6-1; the D gene is possibly TRBD2 (6 bases). This CDR3 is built from 11 residues. Per the germline V gene, CDR1 is MNHNS and CDR2 is SASEGT. V gave up 5 bases and J gave up 7 bases, with 9 bases separating them. The DNA of the CDR3 is TGTGCCAGCAGTCTTGGGGGGGAGCAGTACTTC. Amino acid sequence: CASSLGGEQYF.

This clone ranks as medium-sized. This chain joins TRBV6-1 and TRBJ1-2; 7 bases match TRBD1. Germline assignment: CDR1 MNHNS and CDR2 SASEGT. The CDR3 is 15 amino acids. J gave up 4 bases and V 5 bases, and 10 bases lay outside the gene matches. The CDR3 protein is CASSSDREGFYGYTF. CDR3 nucleotide sequence: TGTGCCAGCAGTTCCGACAGGGAGGGGTTCTATGGCTACACCTTC.

By sample fraction, this clone is medium-sized. The chain links TRBV6-2 or TRBV6-3 to TRBJ1-1, with D perhaps TRBD1 (6 bases). V dropped 6 bases and J dropped 6 bases, with 11 bases sitting between them. CDR3 length equals 12 residues. Germline CDR1 reads MNHEY; CDR2 reads SVGEGT. The CDR3 DNA follows: TGTGCCAGCAGAGGGGGGGGCGCTGAAGCTTTCTTT. Protein: CASRGGGAEAFF.

The chain joins TRBV7-8 to TRBJ2-3, with 8 nucleotides matching TRBD1. J lost 0 bases, V lost 4 bases, and 12 bases had no gene match. The CDR3 consists of 18 residues. Germline V gene data show CDR1 as SGHVS and CDR2 as FQNEAQ. CDR3 sequence (DNA): TGTGCCAGCAGCTCCGCGACCGGGACAGGTTCTAGCACAGATACGCAGTATTTT. Protein: CASSSATGTGSSTDTQYF.

This clone was detected only a few times. V usage is TRBV7-8 and J usage is TRBJ2-7; D remains ambiguous. The ends were cut back, 7 bases at V and 0 bases at J, with 4 bases in the middle. Germline CDR1 SGHVS, CDR2 FQNEAQ. This CDR3 is 11 amino acids long. DNA of the CDR3: TGTGCCAGCATGCTCTCCTACGAGCAGTACTTC. Its translation: CASMLSYEQYF.

This clone occurred many times. The genes are TRBV3-1 and TRBJ1-2; D uncertain. This CDR3 is 13 amino acids long. The ends were cut back, 4 bases at V and 4 bases at J, with 10 bases in the middle. The germline CDR1 and CDR2 sequences are LGHDT and YNNKEL (reference sequence). In DNA form, the CDR3 reads TGTGCCAGCAGCCCCGAATGGGCCTATGGCTACACCTTC. Protein: CASSPEWAYGYTF. The full variable domain, with the rest looked up from reference TRBV3-1 and TRBJ1-2, is DTAVSQTPKYLVTQMGNDKSIKCEQNLGHDTMYWYKQDSKKFLKIMFSYNNKELIINETVPNRFSPKSPDKAHLNLHINSLELGDSAVYFCASSPEWAYGYTFGSGTRLTVV.

By proportion, this clone is medium-sized (0.01 to 0.1%). The DNA for the CDR3 is TGCGCCAGCAGCTGGGGGGGGGCGCAGGAGCAGTACTTC. Translation gives CASSWGGAQEQYF. V is TRBV5-1 and J is TRBJ2-7; D may be TRBD2 (7 bases). Germline V gives CDR1 SGHRS, CDR2 YFSETQ. This CDR3 contains 13 residues. V shed 3 bases and J shed 7 bases, with 14 bases lying between them.

This clone has a count of ten or more. This rearrangement joins TRBV19 to TRBJ2-3, with a possible D match to TRBD1 (5 bases). Germline values: CDR1 LNHDA, CDR2 SQIVND (reference sequence). This CDR3 spans 13 amino acids. Between the trimmed V and J ends, which lost 5 bases and 2 bases, there was a span of 8 bases. The CDR3 region has the DNA TGTGCCAGTAGTGCGGACACCACAGATACGCAGTATTTT. This translates into CASSADTTDTQYF.

V and J are TRBV2 and TRBJ1-6; D ambiguous. This CDR3 spans 11 amino acids. Trimming took off 7 bases at V and 8 bases at J, with 6 bases between the two ends. Germline lookup yields CDR1 SNHLY and CDR2 FYNNEI. The CDR3 region is CASTRDSPLHF. The CDR3 nucleotides are TGTGCCAGCACGCGTGATTCACCCCTCCACTTT.

To note about this clone: Being one base from a much bigger clone, this may be a read error. The genes are TRBV6-5 and TRBJ2-3; no clear D gene. The V end was cut by 0 bases, the J end by 1 base, with 11 bases between. Germline values: CDR1 MNHEY, CDR2 SVGAGI. The CDR3 consists of 16 residues. CDR3 bases: TGTGCCAGCAGTTACTCACCATCGACGGGCACAGATACGCAGTATTTT. This codes for CASSYSPSTGTDTQYF.

This clone was seen repeatedly, ten times or more. The chain employs TRBV20-1 and TRBJ1-2; TRBD1 might be the D (5 bases). The germline V and J ends were trimmed by 2 bases and 2 bases, with 15 bases remaining between them. Germline lookup yields CDR1 DFQATT and CDR2 SNEGSKA (reference sequence). The CDR3 runs 15 residues. In nucleotides, the CDR3 is TGCAGTGCTAGACCCCGGGACGCAGAAAACTATGGCTACACCTTC. Encoded protein: CSARPRDAENYGYTF.

The chain recombines TRBV6-1 with TRBJ2-2; D unresolved. Germline values: CDR1 MNHNS, CDR2 SASEGT. V was trimmed by 2 bases and J by 7 bases, leaving 11 bases between them. CDR3 size: 14 residues. CDR3 sequence: CASSESVGIGELFF. CDR3 DNA: TGTGCCAGCAGTGAATCCGTGGGGATCGGGGAGCTGTTTTTT.

This clone appeared a few times. The V call is TRBV5-4, the J call TRBJ2-7; TRBD2 matches at 7 bases. The CDR3 runs to 17 residues. V lost 1 base to trimming and J lost 2 bases; unmatched junction nucleotides: 12. Germline V gene lookup returns CDR1 SGHNT and CDR2 YYREEE (reference sequence). The CDR3: CASSLSFSVGGTYEQYF. CDR3 in DNA: TGTGCCAGCAGCTTGTCCTTTAGCGTGGGGGGGACCTACGAGCAGTACTTC. Combining the CDR3 with reference TRBV5-4 and TRBJ2-7 gives the whole variable domain ETGVTQSPTHLIKTRGQQVTLRCSSQSGHNTVSWYQQALGQGPQFIFQYYREEENGRGNFPPRFSGLQFPNYSSELNVNALELDDSALYLCASSLSFSVGGTYEQYFGPGTRLTVT.

This clone was observed a few times. This chain links TRBV7-7 with TRBJ2-3; TRBD2 matches at 16 bases. The CDR3 sequence is 19 residues long. The germline V gene encodes CDR1 SSHAT and CDR2 FNYEAQ (reference sequence). The junction had 12 bases not matched to a gene; V was cut back by 6 bases and J by 3 bases. The CDR3 bases are TGTGCCAGCAGTGGGACTAGCGGGGGGGCTTGCCTTAGGACAGATACGCAGTATTTT. It translates to CASSGTSGGACLRTDTQYF.

Within the sample, this clone is medium-sized. The chain uses TRBV28 and TRBJ1-2; D unclear. V lost 3 bases, J lost 4 bases, and 9 bases lay in between. The length of the CDR3 is 13 residues. Looked up from germline, CDR1 is MDHEN and CDR2 is SYDVKM. The CDR3 here is CASSFRPPYGYTF. CDR3 in DNA: TGTGCCAGCAGTTTCCGACCCCCCTATGGCTACACCTTC.

The V gene is TRBV20-1, the J gene TRBJ2-5, with 14 bases lining up with TRBD2. Germline CDR1 and CDR2: DFQATT and SNEGSKA (reference sequence). Germline trimming cut 5 bases from V and 7 bases from J; bases unmatched to any gene: 9. The CDR3 is 15 residues long. The CDR3 coding sequence is TGCAGTGCTTCTCTGACTAGCGGGAGGGTCTGGACCCAGTACTTC. Amino acids: CSASLTSGRVWTQYF.

This clone has a count of ten or more. The chain links TRBV9 to TRBJ1-2; D is uncertain. Trimming pared 0 bases from V and 2 bases from J, leaving 8 bases between. There are 14 residues in the CDR3. The V gene's germline CDR1 is SGDLS and CDR2 YYNGEE. Here the CDR3 reads CASSVGPGNYGYTF. In DNA form, the CDR3 reads TGTGCCAGCAGCGTAGGCCCGGGAAACTATGGCTACACCTTC.

Relative to its sample, this clone is medium-sized. This sequence joins TRBV10-3 and TRBJ1-1, with a possible D match to TRBD1 (6 bases). This CDR3 has 17 amino acids. Looked up from germline, CDR1 is ENHRY and CDR2 is SYGVKD. Trimming took off 6 bases at V and 0 bases at J, with 20 bases between the two ends. CDR3 loop: CAIRGDISGPMNTEAFF. The CDR3 DNA is TGTGCCATCAGGGGGGACATCTCAGGGCCCATGAACACTGAAGCTTTCTTT.

Relative to its sample, this clone is medium-sized. The gene calls are TRBV18 and TRBJ1-6; no clear D gene. This CDR3 is 15 amino acids long. CDR1 and CDR2 from the germline V gene are KGHSH and LQKENI. V was pared by 0 bases and J by 0 bases, with 3 bases between. The DNA of the CDR3 is TGTGCCAGCTCACCACCGGGCTCCTATAATTCACCCCTCCACTTT. It yields the protein CASSPPGSYNSPLHF.

The chain couples TRBV18 to TRBJ2-4; D remains unclear. The J call may not be correct, given that the DNA end is closer to TRBJ2-1. The CDR3 is 15 amino acids. CDR1 is KGHSH, CDR2 LQKENI, per germline. Here the CDR3 reads CASSPNISSYNEQFF. As DNA, the CDR3 is TGTGCCAGCTCACCTAACATCAGCTCCTACAATGAGCAGTTCTTC.

The chain couples TRBV6-1 to TRBJ2-5; D ambiguous. Per germline, CDR1 MNHNS and CDR2 SASEGT. The CDR3 totals 15 residues. Trimming cost V 5 bases and J 5 bases, with 18 bases left between them. This CDR3 reads CASSSMASTQETQYF. CDR3 DNA sequence: TGTGCCAGCAGTTCCATGGCCTCTACTCAGGAGACCCAGTACTTC.

This clone was seen repeatedly, ten times or more. The J gene is TRBJ1-3, the V gene TRBV7-6, with a possible D match to TRBD1 (5 bases). V lost 0 bases and J lost 2, with 11 bases in between. Looked up from germline, CDR1 is SGHVS and CDR2 is FNYEAQ. This CDR3 has 16 residues. The CDR3: CASSLAGDPPGNTIYF. The CDR3, as DNA: TGTGCCAGCAGCTTAGCGGGGGACCCTCCTGGAAACACCATATATTTT.

This clone was counted at least ten times. The V and J genes are TRBV20-1 and TRBJ2-5, with unresolved D. Germline CDR1 and CDR2: DFQATT and SNEGSKA (reference sequence). The CDR3 loop spans 13 amino acids. V shed 1 base and J shed 5 bases, with 11 bases lying between them. The CDR3 loop is CSARVVQSETQYF. The CDR3, as DNA: TGCAGTGCTAGAGTGGTCCAGTCGGAGACCCAGTACTTC.

This clone has a handful of counts. The rearrangement links TRBV6-1 to TRBJ1-1; no clear D gene. V lost 1 base to trimming and J lost 4 bases, with 7 bases between them. This CDR3 contains 13 residues. Germline CDR1 reads MNHNS; CDR2 reads SASEGT. The CDR3 DNA is TGTGCCAGCAGTGAAGGGGAGGCCACTGAAGCTTTCTTT. Its translation: CASSEGEATEAFF.

This clone occurred many times. The rearrangement joins TRBV2 to TRBJ2-5; 7 bases are shared with TRBD2. V shed 2 bases, J shed 7 bases, and the junction held 13 bases outside the gene matches. The germline V gene has CDR1 SNHLY and CDR2 FYNNEI. There are 16 residues in the CDR3. For the CDR3, the DNA is TGTGCCAGCAGTGAACGCCTAGCGGATACCCCAGGGACCCAGTACTTC. Its protein product is CASSERLADTPGTQYF.

This clone was counted a few times. This chain joins TRBV10-3 and TRBJ2-7, with 9 bases that match TRBD1. The germline V gene has CDR1 ENHRY and CDR2 SYGVKD. The CDR3 totals 14 residues. After removal of 8 bases from V and 0 bases from J, the junction contained 5 bases not matched to a gene. Here the CDR3 reads CAILGTGSSYEQYF. The CDR3 DNA is TGTGCCATCCTTGGGACAGGGAGCTCCTACGAGCAGTACTTC.

This clone is deemed medium-sized. J is TRBJ1-1 and V is TRBV27; TRBD1 aligns across 7 bases. CDR1 MNHEY and CDR2 SMNVEV come from the germline V gene (reference sequence). This CDR3 region has 13 residues. The junction had 4 bases not matched to a gene; V was cut back by 5 bases and J by 4 bases. The CDR3 coding sequence is TGTGCCAGCAGTCGACAGGGATTCACTGAAGCTTTCTTT. Translated: CASSRQGFTEAFF.

This clone was seen a few times. This chain connects TRBV12-3 or TRBV12-4 to TRBJ2-2, with D possibly TRBD1 on 5 matching bases. The CDR3 covers 16 residues. V was clipped by 6 bases and J by 3 bases, with 17 bases between them. The CDR3 region is CASSPDKGHHTGELFF. CDR3 nucleotide sequence: TGTGCCAGCAGCCCAGACAAGGGGCACCACACCGGGGAGCTGTTTTTT.

By share, this clone counts as large. CDR3 DNA sequence: TGTGCCAGCAGTGAACTCGCGTTCGAAATGGACACTGAAGCTTTCTTT. Translating it yields CASSELAFEMDTEAFF. This sequence joins TRBV6-1 and TRBJ1-1, with D uncertain. Deletions cut 2 bases from V and 3 bases from J, with 16 bases between. The CDR3 is 16 residues long. The V gene's germline CDR1 is MNHNS and CDR2 SASEGT.